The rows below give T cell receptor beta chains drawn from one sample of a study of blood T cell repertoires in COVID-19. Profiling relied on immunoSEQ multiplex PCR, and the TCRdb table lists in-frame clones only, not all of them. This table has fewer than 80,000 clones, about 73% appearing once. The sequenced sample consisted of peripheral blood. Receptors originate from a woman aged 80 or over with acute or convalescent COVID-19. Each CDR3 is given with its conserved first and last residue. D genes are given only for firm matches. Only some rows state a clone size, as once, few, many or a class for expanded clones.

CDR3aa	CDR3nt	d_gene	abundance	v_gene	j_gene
CASSDVWTGSTGNTIYF	TGTGCCAGCAGTGACGTTTGGACAGGGAGTACTGGAAACACCATATATTTT	TRBD1	few	TRBV6-1	TRBJ1-3
CASSQGVSGTGARDGYTF	TGCGCCAGCAGCCAAGGAGTTTCGGGGACAGGGGCGAGGGATGGCTACACCTTC	TRBD1	NA	TRBV4-1	TRBJ1-2
CASSPRRRVTEAFF	TGTGCCAGCAGCCCTCGGCGCAGGGTCACTGAAGCTTTCTTT	NA	NA	TRBV9	TRBJ1-1
CASSMTGVANTGELFF	TGTGCCAGCAGTATGACAGGGGTGGCGAACACCGGGGAGCTGTTTTTT	TRBD1	NA	TRBV28	TRBJ2-2
CASKQGANEKLFF	TGTGCCAGCAAACAGGGCGCTAATGAAAAACTGTTTTTT	NA	NA	TRBV19	TRBJ1-4
CASSSIPGGTGELFF	TGTGCCAGCAGCTCAATCCCGGGGGGCACCGGGGAGCTGTTTTTT	TRBD2	few	TRBV7-6	TRBJ2-2
CASSPTPGTSGSNEQFF	TGTGCCAGCAGTCCCACTCCAGGGACTAGCGGGAGTAATGAGCAGTTCTTC	TRBD2	NA	TRBV27	TRBJ2-1
CAIRRLVGGTTGYTF	TGTGCCATCCGACGGCTTGTGGGTGGGACTACTGGCTACACCTTC	NA	NA	TRBV10-3	TRBJ1-2
CASSLKGFNYYEQYF	TGTGCCAGCAGTTTAAAGGGGTTTAATTACTACGAGCAGTACTTC	NA	NA	TRBV27	TRBJ2-7
CASSPSEREWSHEQFF	TGTGCCAGCTCACCCTCGGAGCGGGAGTGGTCCCATGAGCAGTTCTTC	TRBD2	NA	TRBV18	TRBJ2-1
CASSVTGQGKNIQYF	TGTGCCAGCAGCGTAACGGGACAGGGGAAAAACATTCAGTACTTC	TRBD1	once	TRBV5-4	TRBJ2-4
CASSTQRTSGEQYF	TGTGCCAGTAGTACACAGAGGACTAGCGGTGAGCAGTACTTC	TRBD2	NA	TRBV19	TRBJ2-7
CASSPGTGAYVAEAFF	TGTGCCAGCAGCCCCGGGACAGGGGCGTACGTCGCTGAAGCTTTCTTT	TRBD1	NA	TRBV5-6	TRBJ1-1
CASSFAGNTGELFF	TGCGCCAGCAGCTTCGCAGGAAACACCGGGGAGCTGTTTTTT	NA	NA	TRBV5-1	TRBJ2-2
CASSSLAESYEQYF	TGTGCCAGCAGTTCCCTAGCAGAATCCTACGAGCAGTACTTC	NA	NA	TRBV28	TRBJ2-7
CASSYTGQGSNSPLHF	TGTGCCAGCAGTTACACCGGACAGGGGAGTAATTCACCCCTCCACTTT	TRBD1	NA	TRBV6-5	TRBJ1-6
CASSLDFLAKNIQYF	TGTGCCAGCAGCCTGGACTTCCTAGCCAAAAACATTCAGTACTTC	NA	NA	TRBV3-1/TRBV3-2	TRBJ2-4
CASSPRGPFEQYF	TGTGCCAGCTCACCAAGGGGGCCGTTCGAGCAGTACTTC	TRBD1	NA	TRBV18	TRBJ2-7
CASSDSWTGVGGELFF	TGTGCCAGCAGTGACTCGTGGACAGGGGTTGGCGGGGAGCTGTTTTTT	TRBD1	NA	TRBV6-4	TRBJ2-2
CASSQQGNYGYTF	TGTGCCAGCAGTCAACAGGGAAACTATGGCTACACCTTC	NA	NA	TRBV12-3/TRBV12-4	TRBJ1-2
CASSQDEAGTYYGYTF	TGCGCCAGCAGCCAAGATGAAGCAGGAACCTACTATGGCTACACCTTC	NA	NA	TRBV4-1	TRBJ1-2
CASSPGGNTEAFF	TGTGCCAGCAGTCCCGGAGGGAACACTGAAGCTTTCTTT	NA	NA	TRBV28	TRBJ1-1
CASSYNQASYEQYF	TGTGCCAGCAGTTACAACCAGGCCTCCTACGAGCAGTACTTC	NA	NA	TRBV6-6	TRBJ2-7
CASSLSGASSYNEQFF	TGTGCCAGCAGCTTAAGCGGTGCGAGCTCCTACAATGAGCAGTTCTTC	NA	NA	TRBV7-3	TRBJ2-1
CASSSPTSGRLNEQFF	TGTGCCAGCAGTTCACCGACTAGCGGGAGATTGAATGAGCAGTTCTTC	TRBD2	once	TRBV6-5	TRBJ2-1
CASSILAESGYTF	TGTGCCAGTAGTATTTTAGCGGAGTCTGGCTACACCTTC	NA	NA	TRBV19	TRBJ1-2
CASSQILAGNEQFF	TGCGCCAGCAGCCAAATACTAGCGGGCAATGAGCAGTTCTTC	TRBD2	few	TRBV4-3	TRBJ2-1
CASSPLALETQYF	TGTGCCAGCAGCCCTCTTGCGCTGGAGACCCAGTACTTC	NA	NA	TRBV6-2/TRBV6-3	TRBJ2-5
CASSSRTGRFYSGELFF	TGTGCCAGCAGCTCAAGGACAGGGAGGTTCTATAGCGGGGAGCTGTTTTTT	TRBD1	NA	TRBV7-3	TRBJ2-2
CASSRRQGSTGELFF	TGTGCCAGTAGCCGCCGACAGGGGAGCACCGGGGAGCTGTTTTTT	TRBD1	NA	TRBV19	TRBJ2-2
CASSSGVATEAFF	TGTGCCAGCTCCTCCGGGGTGGCGACTGAAGCTTTCTTT	NA	few	TRBV19	TRBJ1-1
CASSGGLGVDNNEQFF	TGTGCCAGCAGCGGCGGGCTGGGAGTCGATAACAATGAGCAGTTCTTC	NA	NA	TRBV9	TRBJ2-1
CASSPRQRLNTEAFF	TGTGCCAGCAGTCCCCGACAGAGACTCAACACTGAAGCTTTCTTT	NA	NA	TRBV6-5	TRBJ1-1
CASSKALAGEQYF	TGTGCCAGCAGCAAAGCACTAGCGGGCGAGCAGTACTTC	TRBD2	NA	TRBV11-3	TRBJ2-7
CASSQDPRGAGELFF	TGTGCCAGCAGCCAAGATCCTAGGGGCGCCGGGGAGCTGTTTTTT	NA	NA	TRBV4-2	TRBJ2-2
CAISPRGTNTGELFF	TGTGCCATCAGCCCCCGCGGGACGAACACCGGGGAGCTGTTTTTT	NA	NA	TRBV10-3	TRBJ2-2
CASSLVIAGAYNEQFF	TGCGCCAGCAGCTTGGTAATAGCGGGGGCCTACAATGAGCAGTTCTTC	TRBD2	NA	TRBV5-1	TRBJ2-1
CASNLRAGDEKLFF	TGTGCCAGTAATCTCAGGGCCGGAGATGAAAAACTGTTTTTT	NA	NA	TRBV19	TRBJ1-4
CATGSGRVEKLFF	TGCGCCACGGGGTCGGGGAGGGTCGAAAAACTGTTTTTT	NA	once	TRBV10-2	TRBJ1-4
CASSISEVRTSLTDTQYF	TGTGCCAGTAGTATTTCCGAGGTTAGAACCTCTCTTACAGATACGCAGTATTTT	NA	NA	TRBV19	TRBJ2-3
CASSESRGGVSYNEQFF	TGCGCCAGCAGTGAGTCACGCGGCGGGGTCTCCTACAATGAGCAGTTCTTC	NA	NA	TRBV10-1	TRBJ2-1
CASSLGGQISNQPQHF	TGTGCCAGCAGCTTAGGAGGACAGATTAGCAATCAGCCCCAGCATTTT	NA	few	TRBV7-2	TRBJ1-5
CATATTETQYF	TGTGCCACCGCCACAACGGAGACCCAGTACTTC	NA	NA	TRBV24-1	TRBJ2-5
CASSFAGVAQPQHF	TGTGCCAGCAGCTTTGCCGGGGTGGCTCAGCCCCAGCATTTT	NA	NA	TRBV5-4	TRBJ1-5
CAISELAGQTGELFF	TGTGCCATCAGTGAGCTAGCGGGACAAACCGGGGAGCTGTTTTTT	TRBD2	NA	TRBV10-3	TRBJ2-2
CAIPGLAANEQFF	TGTGCCATTCCGGGACTAGCGGCCAATGAGCAGTTCTTC	TRBD2	NA	TRBV15	TRBJ2-1
CASSQGLPRDTQYF	TGCGCCAGCAGCCAAGGACTACCCCGAGATACGCAGTATTTT	NA	NA	TRBV4-1	TRBJ2-3
CSASGQGAWQPQHF	TGCAGTGCTAGTGGGCAGGGGGCTTGGCAGCCCCAGCATTTT	TRBD1	NA	TRBV20-1	TRBJ1-5
CASRPDTTLTDTQYF	TGTGCCAGCAGACCCGACACAACCCTCACAGATACGCAGTATTTT	NA	NA	TRBV28	TRBJ2-3
CASSIQTGATEAFF	TGTGCCAGCAGTATACAAACAGGGGCCACTGAAGCTTTCTTT	TRBD1	NA	TRBV28	TRBJ1-1
CAWSGGRHEQYF	TGTGCCTGGTCGGGAGGGCGACACGAGCAGTACTTC	TRBD2	NA	TRBV30	TRBJ2-7
CASSGRVDPNTGELFF	TGTGCCAGCAGCGGACGGGTTGATCCGAACACCGGGGAGCTGTTTTTT	NA	few	TRBV9	TRBJ2-2
CASSIGAAHEAFF	TGTGCCAGTAGTATAGGCGCGGCTCATGAAGCTTTCTTT	NA	NA	TRBV19	TRBJ1-1
CASSYSKAAGTEAFF	TGTGCCAGCAGTTACTCGAAGGCGGCGGGCACTGAAGCTTTCTTT	NA	NA	TRBV6-2/TRBV6-3	TRBJ1-1